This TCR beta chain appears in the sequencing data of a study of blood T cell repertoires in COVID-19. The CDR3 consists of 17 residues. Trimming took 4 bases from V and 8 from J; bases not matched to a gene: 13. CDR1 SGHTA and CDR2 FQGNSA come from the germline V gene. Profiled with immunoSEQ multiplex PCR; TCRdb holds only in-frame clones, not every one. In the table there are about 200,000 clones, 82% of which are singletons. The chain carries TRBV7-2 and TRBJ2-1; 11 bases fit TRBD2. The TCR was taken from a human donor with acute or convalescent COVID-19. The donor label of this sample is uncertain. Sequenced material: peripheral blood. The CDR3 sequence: CASSSMPALAGGHEQFF. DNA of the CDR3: TGTGCCAGCAGCTCAATGCCGGCCCTAGCGGGAGGCCATGAGCAGTTCTTC.